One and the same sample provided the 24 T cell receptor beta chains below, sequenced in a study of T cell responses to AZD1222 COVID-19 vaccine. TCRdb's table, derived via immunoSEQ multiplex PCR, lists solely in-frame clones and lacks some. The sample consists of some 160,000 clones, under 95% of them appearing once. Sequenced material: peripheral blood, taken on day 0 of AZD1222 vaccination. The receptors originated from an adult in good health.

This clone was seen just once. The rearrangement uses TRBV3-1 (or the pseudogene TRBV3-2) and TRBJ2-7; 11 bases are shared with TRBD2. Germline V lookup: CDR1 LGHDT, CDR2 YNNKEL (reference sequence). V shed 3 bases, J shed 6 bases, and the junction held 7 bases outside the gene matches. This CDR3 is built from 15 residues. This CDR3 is CASSQVTSGSREQYF. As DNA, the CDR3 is TGTGCCAGCAGCCAGGTTACTAGCGGGAGCCGCGAGCAGTACTTC.

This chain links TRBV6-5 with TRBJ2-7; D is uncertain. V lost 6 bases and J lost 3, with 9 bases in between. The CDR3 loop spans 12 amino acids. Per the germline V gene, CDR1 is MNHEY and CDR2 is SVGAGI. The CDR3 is CASRDAGYEQYF. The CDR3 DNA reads TGTGCCAGCAGGGACGCCGGCTACGAGCAGTACTTC.

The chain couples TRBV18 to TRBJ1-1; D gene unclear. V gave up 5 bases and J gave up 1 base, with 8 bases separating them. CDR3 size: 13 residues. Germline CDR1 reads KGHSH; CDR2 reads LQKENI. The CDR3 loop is CASSVMWNTEAFF. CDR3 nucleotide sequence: TGTGCCAGCTCAGTCATGTGGAACACTGAAGCTTTCTTT.

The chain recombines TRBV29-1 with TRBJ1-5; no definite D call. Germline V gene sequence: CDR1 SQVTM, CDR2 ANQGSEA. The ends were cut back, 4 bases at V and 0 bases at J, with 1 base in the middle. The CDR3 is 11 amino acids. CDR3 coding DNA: TGCAGCGTTGGTAGCAATCAGCCCCAGCATTTT. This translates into CSVGSNQPQHF.

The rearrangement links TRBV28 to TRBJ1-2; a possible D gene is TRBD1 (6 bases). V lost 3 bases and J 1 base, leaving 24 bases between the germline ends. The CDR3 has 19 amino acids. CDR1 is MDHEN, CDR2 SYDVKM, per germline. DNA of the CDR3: TGTGCCAGCAGTTTTCCTTCTTCGGGGGCCAGACCGATTAACTATGGCTACACCTTC. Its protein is CASSFPSSGARPINYGYTF.

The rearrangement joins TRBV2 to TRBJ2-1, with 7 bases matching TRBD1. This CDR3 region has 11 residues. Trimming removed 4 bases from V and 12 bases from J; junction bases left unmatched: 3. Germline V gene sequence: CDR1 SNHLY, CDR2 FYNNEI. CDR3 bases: TGTGCCAGCAGTGCGTACAGGGGGCAGTTCTTC. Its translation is CASSAYRGQFF.

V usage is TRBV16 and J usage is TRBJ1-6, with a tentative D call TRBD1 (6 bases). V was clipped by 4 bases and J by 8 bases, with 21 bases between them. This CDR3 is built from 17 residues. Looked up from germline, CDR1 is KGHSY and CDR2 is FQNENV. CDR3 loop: CASSLSGEGVSDSPLHF. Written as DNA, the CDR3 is TGTGCCAGCAGCCTTAGCGGTGAGGGGGTATCGGATTCACCCCTCCACTTT. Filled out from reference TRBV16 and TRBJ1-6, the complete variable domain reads GEEVAQTPKHLVRGEGQKAKLYCAPIKGHSYVFWYQQVLKNEFKFLISFQNENVFDETGMPKERFSAKCLPNSPCSLEIQATKLEDSAVYFCASSLSGEGVSDSPLHFGNGTRLTVT.

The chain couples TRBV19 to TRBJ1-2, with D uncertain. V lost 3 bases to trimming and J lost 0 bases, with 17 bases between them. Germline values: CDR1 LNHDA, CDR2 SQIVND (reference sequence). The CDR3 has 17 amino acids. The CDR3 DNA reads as TGTGCCAGTAGTATTTCCCGGGCTCGACGGGCTAACTATGGCTACACCTTC. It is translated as CASSISRARRANYGYTF.

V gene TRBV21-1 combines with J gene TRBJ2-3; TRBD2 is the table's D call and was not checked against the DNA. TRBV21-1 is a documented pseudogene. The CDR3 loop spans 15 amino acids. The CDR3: CASSGGGRDTDTQYF. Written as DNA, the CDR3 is TGTGCCAGCAGCGGGGGGGGCAGGGACACAGATACGCAGTATTTT.

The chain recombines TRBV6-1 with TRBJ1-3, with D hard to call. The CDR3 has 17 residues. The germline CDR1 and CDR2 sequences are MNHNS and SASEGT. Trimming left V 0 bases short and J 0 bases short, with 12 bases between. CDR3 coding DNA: TGTGCCAGCAGTGAAGCTCCCCCGGCGGGCTCTGGAAACACCATATATTTT. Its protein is CASSEAPPAGSGNTIYF.

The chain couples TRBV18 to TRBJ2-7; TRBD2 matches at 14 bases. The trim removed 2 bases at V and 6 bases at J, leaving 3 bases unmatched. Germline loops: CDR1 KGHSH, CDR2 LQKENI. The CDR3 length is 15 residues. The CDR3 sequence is CASSPYGTSGSEQYF. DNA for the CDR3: TGTGCCAGCTCACCATACGGGACTAGCGGGAGCGAGCAGTACTTC.

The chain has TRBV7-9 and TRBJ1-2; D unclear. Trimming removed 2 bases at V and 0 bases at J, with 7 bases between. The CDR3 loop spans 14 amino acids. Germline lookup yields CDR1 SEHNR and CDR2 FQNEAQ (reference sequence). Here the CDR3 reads CASSLPASNYGYTF. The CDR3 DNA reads TGTGCCAGCAGCTTACCAGCATCTAACTATGGCTACACCTTC.

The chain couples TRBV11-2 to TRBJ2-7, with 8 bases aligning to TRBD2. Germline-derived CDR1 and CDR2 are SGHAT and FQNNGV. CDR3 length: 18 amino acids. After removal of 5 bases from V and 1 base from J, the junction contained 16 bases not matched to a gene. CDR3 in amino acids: CASSAGGGQLQSSYEQYF. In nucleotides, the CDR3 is TGTGCCAGCAGCGCGGGGGGTGGTCAGCTTCAAAGTTCCTACGAGCAGTACTTC.

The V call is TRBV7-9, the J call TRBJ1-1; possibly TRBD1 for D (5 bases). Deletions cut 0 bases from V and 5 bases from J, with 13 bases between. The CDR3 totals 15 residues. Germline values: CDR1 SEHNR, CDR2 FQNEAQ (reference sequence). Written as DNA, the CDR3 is TGTGCCAGCAGCTTAGCCGGGGGAGGCGGAACTGAAGCTTTCTTT. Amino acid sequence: CASSLAGGGGTEAFF.

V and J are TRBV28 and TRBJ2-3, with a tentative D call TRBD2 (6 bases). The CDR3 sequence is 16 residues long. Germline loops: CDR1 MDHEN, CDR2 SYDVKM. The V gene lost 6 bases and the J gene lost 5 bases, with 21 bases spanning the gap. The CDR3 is CASSRPPGRGVDTQYF. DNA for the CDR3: TGTGCCAGCAGCCGACCCCCGGGACGCGGGGTAGATACGCAGTATTTT.

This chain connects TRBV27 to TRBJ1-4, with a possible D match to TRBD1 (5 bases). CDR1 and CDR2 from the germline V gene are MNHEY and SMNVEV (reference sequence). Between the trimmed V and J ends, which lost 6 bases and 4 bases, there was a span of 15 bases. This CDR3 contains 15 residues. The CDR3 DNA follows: TGTGCCAGCAGAGCCTCAGGGCATCGTAATGAAAAACTGTTTTTT. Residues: CASRASGHRNEKLFF.

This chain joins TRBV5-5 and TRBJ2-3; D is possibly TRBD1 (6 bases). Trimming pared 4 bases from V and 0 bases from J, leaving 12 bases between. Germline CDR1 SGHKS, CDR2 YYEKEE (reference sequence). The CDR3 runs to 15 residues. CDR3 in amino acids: CASSHRDTSTDTQYF. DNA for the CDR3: TGTGCCAGCAGCCACAGGGACACTAGCACAGATACGCAGTATTTT.

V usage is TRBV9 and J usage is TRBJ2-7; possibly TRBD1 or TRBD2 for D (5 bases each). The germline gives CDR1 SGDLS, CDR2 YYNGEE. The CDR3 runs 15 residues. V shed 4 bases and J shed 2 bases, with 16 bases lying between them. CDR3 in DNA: TGTGCCAGCAGCCCAACCGGGACGGCGACCTACGAGCAGTACTTC. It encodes CASSPTGTATYEQYF.

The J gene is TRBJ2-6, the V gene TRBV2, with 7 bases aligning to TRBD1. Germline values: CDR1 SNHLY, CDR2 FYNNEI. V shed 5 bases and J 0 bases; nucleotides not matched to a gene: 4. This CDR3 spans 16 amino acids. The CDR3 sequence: CASSMGQLSGANVLTF. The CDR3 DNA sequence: TGTGCCAGCAGTATGGGACAGCTCTCTGGGGCCAACGTCCTGACTTTC.

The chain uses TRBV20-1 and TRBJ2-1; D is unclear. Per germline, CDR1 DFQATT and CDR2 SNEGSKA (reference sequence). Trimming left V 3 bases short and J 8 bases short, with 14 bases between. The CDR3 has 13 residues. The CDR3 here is CSASSWVLHEQFF. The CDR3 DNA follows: TGCAGTGCTAGTTCCTGGGTGCTTCATGAGCAGTTCTTC.

The CDR3: CASSLISTGSPLHF. CDR3 nucleotide sequence: TGCGCCAGCAGCTTGATTTCAACGGGCTCACCCCTCCACTTT. The V call is TRBV5-1, the J call TRBJ1-6; D not certain. The CDR3 sequence is 14 residues long. CDR1 SGHRS and CDR2 YFSETQ come from the germline V gene. The V end was cut by 1 base, the J end by 10 bases, with 12 bases between.

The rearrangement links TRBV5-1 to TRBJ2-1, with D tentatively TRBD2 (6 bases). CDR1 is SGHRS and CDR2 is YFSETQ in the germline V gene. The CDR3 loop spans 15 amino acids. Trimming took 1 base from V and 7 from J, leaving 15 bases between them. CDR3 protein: CASSLTSLKENEQFF. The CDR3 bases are TGCGCCAGCAGCTTGACTAGCTTGAAGGAAAATGAGCAGTTCTTC. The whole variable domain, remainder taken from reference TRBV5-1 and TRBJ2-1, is KAGVTQTPRYLIKTRGQQVTLSCSPISGHRSVSWYQQTPGQGLQFLFEYFSETQRNKGNFPGRFSGRQFSNSRSEMNVSTLELGDSALYLCASSLTSLKENEQFFGPGTRLTVL.

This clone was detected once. The CDR3, as DNA: TGTGCCAGCAGGAGGCAGGGAGTAGATGGCTACACCTTC. Encoded protein: CASRRQGVDGYTF. The rearrangement uses TRBV28 and TRBJ1-2; the D gene is possibly TRBD1 (5 bases). The V gene's germline CDR1 is MDHEN and CDR2 SYDVKM. The length of the CDR3 is 13 residues. V dropped 6 bases and J dropped 6 bases, with 14 bases sitting between them.

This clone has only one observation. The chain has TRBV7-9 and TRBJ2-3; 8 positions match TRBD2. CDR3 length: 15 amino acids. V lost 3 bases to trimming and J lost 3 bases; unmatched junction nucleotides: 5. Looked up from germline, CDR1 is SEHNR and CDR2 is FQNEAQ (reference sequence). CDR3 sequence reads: CASSFPSSGTDTQYF. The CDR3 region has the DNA TGTGCCAGCAGCTTTCCTTCTAGCGGGACAGATACGCAGTATTTT.